These T cell receptor beta chains were read from a single sample in a study of blood T cells in healthy people across ages. TCRdb re-called the 5' RACE reads with MiXCR, one entry per CDR3 protein. The table includes about 1.6 million distinct CDR3 sequences, 30% to 40% detected once. The sequencing input was blood. These receptors were taken from a young woman in good health. Both conserved end residues are part of each CDR3. The D gene is left open where the match is weak. Part of the rows lack a size; the others show once, few, many or a class for expanded clones.

d_gene,abundance,j_gene,v_gene,CDR3nt,CDR3aa
NA,NA,TRBJ1-1,TRBV20-1,TGCAGTGCTAGAGATCGGAGAGGAGGGGTGGCTTTCTTT,CSARDRRGGVAFF
NA,NA,TRBJ2-5,TRBV28,TGTGCCAGCAGTTTTGCAGGGAGGGGGAGGCCGGGTGAGACCCAGTACTTC,CASSFAGRGRPGETQYF
TRBD1,NA,TRBJ1-1,TRBV5-1,TGCGCCAGCAGCTTTGGACAGGGGGCGAACACTGAAGCTTTCTTT,CASSFGQGANTEAFF
NA,NA,TRBJ2-4,TRBV5-1,TGCGCCAGCAGCGGATCAATGGGGGAGTCCCAGTACTTC,CASSGSMGESQYF
NA,NA,TRBJ2-7,TRBV5-1,TGCGCCAGCAGCTCCATCCTCCCGGGGGCGGGCGAGCAGTACTTC,CASSSILPGAGEQYF
TRBD2,NA,TRBJ2-5,TRBV27,TGTGCCAGCAATTTAAGAGCGGGGGAGACCCAGTACTTC,CASNLRAGETQYF
NA,few,TRBJ2-7,TRBV6-1,TGTGCCACCGCTAATTCAGGACTCCAAAGGTACTTC,CATANSGLQRYF
NA,many,TRBJ2-3,TRBV5-1,TGCGCCAGCAGCTCCAGTATGAGCACAGATACGCAGTATTTT,CASSSSMSTDTQYF
NA,NA,TRBJ1-1,TRBV27,TGTGCCAGCAGTGGTCAGGCCGGGGGAGCTTTCTTT,CASSGQAGGAFF
TRBD1,NA,TRBJ2-1,TRBV13,TGTGCCAGCAGCCCCCGGACAGGGCTAACCTACAATGAGCAGTTCTTC,CASSPRTGLTYNEQFF
TRBD1,many,TRBJ2-7,TRBV10-3,TGTGCCATCAGTGAAGGTCGGACAGGGGGCTACGAGCAGTACTTC,CAISEGRTGGYEQYF
NA,few,TRBJ2-7,TRBV5-1,TGCGCCAGCAGCGGGGGAGGAGTTGGCCCCTACGAGCAGTACTTC,CASSGGGVGPYEQYF
NA,NA,TRBJ2-3,TRBV5-1,TGCGCCAGCAGCTTAGAGGCTAGAGGAGGTACGCAGTATTTT,CASSLEARGGTQYF
TRBD1,many,TRBJ2-1,TRBV6-1,TGTGCCAGTCGGGACAGTAGGCCCTACAATGAGCAGTTCTTC,CASRDSRPYNEQFF
NA,NA,TRBJ2-5,TRBV3-1,TGTGCCAGCAGCCTGAAGGGCTCGCGGGGCGGGGAGACCCAGTACTTC,CASSLKGSRGGETQYF
TRBD2,NA,TRBJ2-5,TRBV9,TGTGCCAGCAGCGAATCCGGGACTAGCGGCGACGGGGAGACCCAGTACTTC,CASSESGTSGDGETQYF
NA,few,TRBJ2-1,TRBV24-1,TGTGCCACCAGTGATCGACTCGGTAGTCTAAATAGAGACAATGAGCAGTTCTTC,CATSDRLGSLNRDNEQFF
NA,NA,TRBJ1-1,TRBV10-3,TGTGCCATCAGTGAGTCGGCCGGGACCCAGAACACTGAAGCTTTCTTT,CAISESAGTQNTEAFF
NA,NA,TRBJ1-5,TRBV10-3,TGTGCCATCAGTGACCATACGGCAGGCAGCAATCAGCCCCAGCATTTT,CAISDHTAGSNQPQHF
NA,few,TRBJ2-1,TRBV20-1,TGCAGTGCAAACGGCGGGAACCACAATGAGCAGTTCTTC,CSANGGNHNEQFF
TRBD2,NA,TRBJ2-2,TRBV3-1,TGTGCCAGCAGCCAAGGTCTAGCGGCCGGGGAGCTGTTTTTT,CASSQGLAAGELFF
NA,NA,TRBJ1-5,TRBV6-2/TRBV6-3,TGTGCCAGCAGTTACCGGCAGGGGAGTCAGCCCCAGCATTTT,CASSYRQGSQPQHF
TRBD1,NA,TRBJ1-1,TRBV11-2,TGTGCCAGCAGCTACGGACAGGGGCCGAACACTGAAGCTTTCTTT,CASSYGQGPNTEAFF
TRBD2,few,TRBJ2-3,TRBV20-1,TGCAGTGCTAGAGTCTTCGGGGGGGCAACAGATACGCAGTATTTT,CSARVFGGATDTQYF
TRBD1,few,TRBJ1-2,TRBV6-1,TGTGCCAGCAGTGAAAGTCCCGCAGGGGGCAACTATGGCTACACCTTC,CASSESPAGGNYGYTF
NA,NA,TRBJ1-1,TRBV29-1,TGCAGCGTGGTGACAGGATTAAATGAAGCTTTCTTT,CSVVTGLNEAFF
NA,many,TRBJ2-1,TRBV29-1,TGCAGCGTCCGAGCTGGGCACAATGAGCAGTTCTTC,CSVRAGHNEQFF
TRBD1,few,TRBJ1-2,TRBV18,TGCGCCAGCAGCCCTGGACAGGGCTCTAACTATGGCTACACCTTC,CASSPGQGSNYGYTF
NA,NA,TRBJ2-1,TRBV7-9,TGTGCCAGCGGCCTTCCCCTGGACGACAATGAGCAGTTCTTC,CASGLPLDDNEQFF
NA,few,TRBJ2-1,TRBV7-3,TGTGCCACCCGCGGGCCAAACAATGAGCAGTTCTTC,CATRGPNNEQFF
NA,NA,TRBJ2-5,TRBV13,TGTGCCAGCAGCTTAGGCCTACCAGAGACCCAGTACTTC,CASSLGLPETQYF
TRBD1,few,TRBJ2-6,TRBV10-3,TGTGCCATCAACCCAGGGGGCTCTGGGGCCAACGTCCTGACTTTC,CAINPGGSGANVLTF
TRBD2,few,TRBJ2-5,TRBV20-1,TGCAGTGCTACCCCTACCGACCGACTAGCGGGACCTCTAGAGCAGTACTTC,CSATPTDRLAGPLEQYF
TRBD2,few,TRBJ2-3,TRBV3-1,TGTGCCAGCAGCCAGAGCGGGAGAACAGATACGCAGTATTTT,CASSQSGRTDTQYF
NA,few,TRBJ1-2,TRBV5-1,TGCGCCAGCAGCCCGGGAGGTTTCGACTACACCTTC,CASSPGGFDYTF
TRBD2,NA,TRBJ2-7,TRBV4-1,TGCGCCAGCAGCCAAAGTCCGGGACTAGCGGAGGAGCAGTACTTC,CASSQSPGLAEEQYF
NA,NA,TRBJ1-2,TRBV15,TGTGCCACCAGCAGCCCCGGATTCTGTTATGGCCACACCTTC,CATSSPGFCYGHTF
NA,many,TRBJ2-3,TRBV4-1,TGCGCCAGCAGCCAAGGACCGTCCACAGATACGCAGTATTTT,CASSQGPSTDTQYF
NA,NA,TRBJ1-1,TRBV6-1,TGTGCCAGCAGTGCATCGTTGGGCATTTACACTGAAGCTTTCTTT,CASSASLGIYTEAFF
TRBD1,few,TRBJ2-1,TRBV9,TGTGCCAGCAGCGTAACAGGACAGGGGGCCTACAATGAGCAGTTCTTC,CASSVTGQGAYNEQFF
NA,NA,TRBJ2-2,TRBV29-1,TGCAGCGTTGAGCTTCGGGGCGCCGGAGAGCTGTTTTTT,CSVELRGAGELFF